Below are 32 T cell receptor beta chains sequenced from a single sample in a study of chemoradiotherapy in HPV16-positive cancers (dated by TCRdb to between 2020 and 2023). Library preparation used the immunoSEQ multiplex PCR assay. TCRdb stores this immuneACCESS table with in-frame sequences only. Part of the clones is absent; in the studies checked, under half of the shortfall reflects unresolved V genes, and no reason is known for the rest. Across this sample there are 30,000 to 45,000 clones, with just under 80% seen only once. The ten most abundant clones make up 3.5% to 4% of the sample. The source was blood, collected from a patient who underwent chemoradiotherapy. Receptors were obtained from a human donor with HPV-associated anogenital cancer.

The table lists this clone with a few counts. The chain has TRBV4-1 and TRBJ2-4; no definite D call. The CDR3 is 16 residues long. CDR1 and CDR2 from the germline V gene are MGHRA and YSYEKL. V lost 5 bases to trimming and J lost 0 bases, with 14 bases between them. The CDR3 region has the DNA TGCGCCAGCAGCGACCGACCGCCTCTAGCCAAAAACATTCAGTACTTC. This sequence encodes CASSDRPPLAKNIQYF.

V is TRBV4-3 and J is TRBJ1-2; D gene unclear. Germline CDR1 LGHNA, CDR2 YSLEER. V was pared by 4 bases and J by 4 bases, with 16 bases between. This CDR3 has 15 amino acids. CDR3 nucleotides: TGCGCCAGCAGCCCCACCCAATTTCCACTCTATGGCTACACCTTC. It translates to CASSPTQFPLYGYTF.

The rearrangement joins TRBV7-6 to TRBJ1-4; D remains ambiguous. The CDR3 has 15 amino acids. Per the germline V gene, CDR1 is SGHVS and CDR2 is FNYEAQ. V lost 1 base and J 4 bases, leaving 10 bases between the germline ends. The CDR3 DNA follows: TGTGCCAGCAGCTTAGGGCCAGGCCTTAATGAAAAACTGTTTTTT. Its translation is CASSLGPGLNEKLFF.

This chain joins TRBV2 and TRBJ2-3, with unresolved D. CDR1 is SNHLY, CDR2 FYNNEI, per germline. V lost 6 bases to trimming and J lost 0 bases, with 7 bases between them. There are 13 residues in the CDR3. CDR3 amino acids: CASRGYSTDTQYF. CDR3 bases: TGTGCCAGCAGGGGGTACAGCACAGATACGCAGTATTTT.

This clone showed up just a few times. The gene calls are TRBV27 and TRBJ1-4; D ambiguous. Germline CDR1 is MNHEY and CDR2 is SMNVEV (reference sequence). The ends were cut back, 1 base at V and 8 bases at J, with 14 bases in the middle. CDR3 size: 15 residues. CDR3 sequence: CASSLLPGRGEKLFF. The CDR3 nucleotides are TGTGCCAGCAGTTTATTACCGGGTCGTGGGGAAAAACTGTTTTTT.

The chain recombines TRBV5-1 with TRBJ1-2; D perhaps matches TRBD1 (6 bases). The CDR3 sequence is 14 residues long. V shed 7 bases and J shed 3 bases, with 16 bases lying between them. Germline V CDR1 and CDR2: SGHRS, YFSETQ. CDR3 DNA: TGCGCCAGCTGCCCAGGGGACGGATACTATGGCTACACCTTC. Its translation: CASCPGDGYYGYTF.

The gene calls are TRBV10-3 and TRBJ2-5; no reliable D call. From germline, CDR1 is ENHRY and CDR2 SYGVKD. The CDR3 spans 12 residues. Trimming cost V 0 bases and J 4 bases, with 3 bases left between them. The CDR3 spells CAISESRETQYF. The CDR3 DNA sequence: TGTGCCATCAGTGAGTCTAGAGAGACCCAGTACTTC.

The rearrangement uses TRBV5-4 and TRBJ1-2; D remains unclear. The CDR3 runs 13 residues. Germline values: CDR1 SGHNT, CDR2 YYREEE (reference sequence). Trimming removed 0 bases at V and 4 bases at J, with 7 bases between. CDR3: CASSLGRFYGYTF. Here the CDR3 DNA reads TGTGCCAGCAGCTTGGGCCGCTTCTATGGCTACACCTTC.

V is TRBV19 and J is TRBJ1-4; D is unclear. Trimming took 9 bases from V and 5 from J, leaving 10 bases between them. This CDR3 has 12 residues. Germline V gene lookup returns CDR1 LNHDA and CDR2 SQIVND (reference sequence). CDR3 residues: CASQPKNEKLFF. In DNA form, the CDR3 reads TGTGCCAGCCAACCTAAAAATGAAAAACTGTTTTTT.

CDR3 in amino acids: CASSPGLYEQYF. CDR3 DNA: TGTGCCAGCAGCCCCGGACTCTACGAGCAGTACTTC. The chain is built from TRBV5-6 and TRBJ2-7; D is possibly TRBD2 (5 bases). V shed 4 bases and J shed 3 bases, with 8 bases lying between them. From germline, CDR1 is SGHDT and CDR2 YYEEEE. The length of the CDR3 is 12 residues.

V is TRBV7-9 and J is TRBJ2-7; the D gene is possibly TRBD2 (7 bases). Trimming pared 5 bases from V and 2 bases from J, leaving 13 bases between. From germline, CDR1 is SEHNR and CDR2 FQNEAQ (reference sequence). There are 14 residues in the CDR3. As DNA, the CDR3 is TGTGCCAGCAGCGAGAGGGGGGGCACCTACGAGCAGTACTTC. This translates into CASSERGGTYEQYF.

This chain connects TRBV10-1 to TRBJ1-1; TRBD1 agrees at 7 bases. V dropped 0 bases and J dropped 2; count of bases not matched to a gene: 6. Germline assignment: CDR1 WNHNN and CDR2 SYGVQD (reference sequence). The CDR3 runs to 16 residues. CDR3: CASSESPDRINTEAFF. In nucleotides, the CDR3 is TGCGCCAGCAGTGAGTCCCCGGACAGGATAAACACTGAAGCTTTCTTT.

The rearrangement links TRBV18 to TRBJ1-1, with TRBD1 matching over 7 bases. This CDR3 spans 15 amino acids. Germline CDR1 is KGHSH and CDR2 is LQKENI. The junction had 5 bases not matched to a gene; V was cut back by 3 bases and J by 1 base. The CDR3 region is CASSPVGGRNTEAFF. CDR3 nucleotide sequence: TGTGCCAGCTCACCGGTAGGGGGCCGGAACACTGAAGCTTTCTTT.

This clone was observed a single time. This chain connects TRBV15 to TRBJ1-4; 7 nucleotides match TRBD1. Germline V gene data show CDR1 as LNHNV and CDR2 as YYDKDF (reference sequence). The trim removed 2 bases at V and 7 bases at J, leaving 10 bases unmatched. The CDR3 has 16 residues. CDR3 sequence reads: CATSRISTGRSEKLFF. CDR3 in DNA: TGTGCCACCAGCAGAATATCGACAGGGCGGTCTGAAAAACTGTTTTTT.

V is TRBV5-6 and J is TRBJ2-5; TRBD2 agrees at 14 bases. V shed 3 bases and J 7 bases; nucleotides not matched to a gene: 5. Germline-derived CDR1 and CDR2 are SGHDT and YYEEEE. This CDR3 has 15 residues. This CDR3 is CASSSGLAGGVTQYF. The CDR3 region has the DNA TGTGCCAGCAGCTCCGGACTAGCGGGGGGTGTGACCCAGTACTTC. The full variable domain, rest sourced from reference TRBV5-6 and TRBJ2-5, is DAGVTQSPTHLIKTRGQQVTLRCSPKSGHDTVSWYQQALGQGPQFIFQYYEEEERQRGNFPDRFSGHQFPNYSSELNVNALLLGDSALYLCASSSGLAGGVTQYFGPGTRLLVL.

A remark on this clone: The identical CDR3 is also encoded by other nucleotide sequences in the sample. The chain combines TRBV5-6 with TRBJ1-1; D remains ambiguous. Deletions cut 2 bases from V and 4 bases from J, with 6 bases between. The germline CDR1 and CDR2 sequences are SGHDT and YYEEEE. The CDR3 length is 12 residues. The CDR3 here is CASSLRGTEAFF. Here the CDR3 DNA reads TGTGCCAGCAGCTTACGTGGCACTGAAGCTTTCTTT.

The chain joins TRBV7-9 to TRBJ2-4; D gene uncertain. The germline V and J ends were trimmed by 8 bases and 0 bases, with 14 bases remaining between them. CDR1 is SEHNR, CDR2 FQNEAQ, per germline (reference sequence). The CDR3 has 15 amino acids. CDR3 coding DNA: TGTGCCAGCGGCCAGGAGCTCCTAGCCAAAAACATTCAGTACTTC. Translating gives CASGQELLAKNIQYF.

This clone turned up a few times. The chain carries TRBV4-1 and TRBJ1-1; no reliable D call. The CDR3 consists of 11 residues. Germline CDR1 MGHRA, CDR2 YSYEKL. Between the trimmed V and J ends, which lost 1 base and 14 bases, there was a span of 11 bases. This CDR3 is CASSQVGRIFF. The CDR3 nucleotides are TGCGCCAGCAGCCAAGTAGGGAGAATCTTCTTT.

This chain uses TRBV18 with TRBJ1-3, with a weak D call TRBD1 (5 bases). The ends were cut back, 6 bases at V and 5 bases at J, with 14 bases in the middle. Germline values: CDR1 KGHSH, CDR2 LQKENI. The CDR3 contains 14 residues. In DNA, the CDR3 is TGTGCCAGCTCCCAGGGAGCGGGAAGAAACACCATATATTTT. Residues: CASSQGAGRNTIYF.

The CDR3 DNA is TGTGCCATCAGCGCGGGATTAGAATCGACCCAGCCCCAGCATTTT. Translated, it gives CAISAGLESTQPQHF. V gene TRBV10-3 combines with J gene TRBJ1-5; D gene uncertain. The CDR3 has 15 residues. CDR1 and CDR2 from the germline V gene are ENHRY and SYGVKD. Deletions cut 6 bases from V and 7 bases from J, with 19 bases between.

This clone rates as medium-sized. This chain links TRBV2 with TRBJ1-2; D may be TRBD1 (6 bases). This CDR3 has 11 amino acids. The germline V gene encodes CDR1 SNHLY and CDR2 FYNNEI. V lost 7 bases and J 7 bases, leaving 10 bases between the germline ends. This chain's CDR3 is CASMGRGGYTF. The CDR3 nucleotides read TGTGCCAGCATGGGCAGGGGTGGCTACACCTTC.

The chain uses TRBV5-4 and TRBJ2-7; D perhaps matches TRBD2 (6 bases). V was clipped by 5 bases and J by 3 bases, with 15 bases between them. The germline gives CDR1 SGHNT, CDR2 YYREEE (reference sequence). The CDR3 loop spans 14 amino acids. Written as DNA, the CDR3 is TGTGCCAGCAGTATAGAAACCGGGAGCTACGAGCAGTACTTC. Translation gives CASSIETGSYEQYF. Using reference TRBV5-4 and TRBJ2-7 for the parts outside the CDR3, the full variable domain is ETGVTQSPTHLIKTRGQQVTLRCSSQSGHNTVSWYQQALGQGPQFIFQYYREEENGRGNFPPRFSGLQFPNYSSELNVNALELDDSALYLCASSIETGSYEQYFGPGTRLTVT.

This clone turned up a few times. The gene calls are TRBV30 and TRBJ1-3; D call uncertain. Germline-derived CDR1 and CDR2 are GTSNPN and SVGIG (reference sequence). V was pared by 0 bases and J by 5 bases, with 8 bases between. This CDR3 has 13 residues. Written as DNA, the CDR3 is TGTGCCTGGAGTGTATATGAGCGAAACACCATATATTTT. It is translated as CAWSVYERNTIYF.

The chain joins TRBV6-1 to TRBJ2-1; 11 bases agree with TRBD2. After removal of 2 bases from V and 3 bases from J, the junction contained 0 bases not matched to a gene. The CDR3 has 15 amino acids. Germline values: CDR1 MNHNS, CDR2 SASEGT. CDR3 amino acids: CASSETSGGYNEQFF. DNA for the CDR3: TGTGCCAGCAGTGAAACTAGCGGGGGCTACAATGAGCAGTTCTTC.

The V gene is TRBV7-8, the J gene TRBJ2-3; 11 bases map to TRBD2. CDR3 length equals 15 residues. Germline CDR1 is SGHVS and CDR2 is FQNEAQ. V dropped 1 base and J dropped 3; count of bases not matched to a gene: 0. Written as DNA, the CDR3 is TGTGCCAGCAGCTTAGTAGCGGGGGGGACAGATACGCAGTATTTT. As protein: CASSLVAGGTDTQYF.

This clone was picked up a small number of times. This sequence joins TRBV5-6 and TRBJ1-5, with 7 bases matching TRBD1. The J segment lost 7 bases and the V segment lost 3 bases, leaving 4 bases of the junction unmatched. The CDR3 has 13 amino acids. From germline, CDR1 is SGHDT and CDR2 YYEEEE. CDR3 DNA: TGTGCCAGCAGCTCGACAGGGAACCAGCCCCAGCATTTT. Encoded protein: CASSSTGNQPQHF.

The rearrangement joins TRBV9 to TRBJ2-5, with D possibly matching TRBD2 (5 bases). The germline V gene encodes CDR1 SGDLS and CDR2 YYNGEE. V lost 3 bases to trimming and J lost 1 base, with 10 bases between them. The CDR3 length is 14 residues. The CDR3 DNA sequence: TGTGCCAGCAGCGACAGAGAGGGCCAAGAGACCCAGTACTTC. Amino acid sequence: CASSDREGQETQYF.

The CDR3 bases are TGCGCCAGCAGCCAAGAGGGGTCGCCTGGAAACACCATATATTTT. Its translation: CASSQEGSPGNTIYF. The chain couples TRBV4-1 to TRBJ1-3; no firm D call. The germline V and J ends were trimmed by 0 bases and 2 bases, with 8 bases remaining between them. Per germline, CDR1 MGHRA and CDR2 YSYEKL. The CDR3 has 15 residues.

The gene calls are TRBV18 and TRBJ2-5, with D hard to call. The CDR3 covers 13 residues. Germline-derived CDR1 and CDR2 are KGHSH and LQKENI. Trimming took 3 bases from V and 2 from J, leaving 7 bases between them. CDR3 region: CASSPPPQETQYF. For the CDR3, the DNA is TGTGCCAGCTCACCGCCACCTCAAGAGACCCAGTACTTC.

The chain combines TRBV4-1 with TRBJ2-4, with D maybe TRBD1 (5 bases). Germline V gene sequence: CDR1 MGHRA, CDR2 YSYEKL. This CDR3 contains 13 residues. The V and J ends lost 0 bases and 9 bases respectively, with 9 bases between them. This CDR3 reads CASSQEWGGIQYF. CDR3 DNA sequence: TGCGCCAGCAGCCAAGAATGGGGCGGCATTCAGTACTTC.

The chain recombines TRBV2 with TRBJ2-5, with no clear D. The germline V gene encodes CDR1 SNHLY and CDR2 FYNNEI. V gave up 4 bases and J gave up 5 bases, with 11 bases separating them. This CDR3 contains 13 residues. The CDR3 protein is CASSGVSGETQYF. The CDR3 nucleotides are TGTGCCAGCAGTGGTGTTAGTGGGGAGACCCAGTACTTC.

This clone was counted once. The chain is built from TRBV9 and TRBJ1-4, with 8 bases matching TRBD1. With 0 bases clipped from V and 7 bases from J, the junction kept 5 bases outside the gene matches. The CDR3 loop spans 15 amino acids. Germline V gives CDR1 SGDLS, CDR2 YYNGEE. For the CDR3, the DNA is TGTGCCAGCAGCGTAGAACAGGGGGGCGCTGAAAAACTGTTTTTT. Translation: CASSVEQGGAEKLFF.